Following are 22 T cell receptor beta chains from one sample sequenced in a study of T cells after yellow fever vaccination. TCRdb called the 5' RACE reads again in MiXCR, with one record for every CDR3 protein. The sample lists 500,000 to 650,000 distinct CDR3 sequences, less than 20% seen once, with 17% in the top ten. The sample was PBMCs, taken about 5 days after the first yellow fever vaccination. Source of these receptors: a man aged 18 to 29 who received the YFV17D yellow fever vaccine.

This clonotype was picked up a small number of times. V and J are TRBV10-2 and TRBJ2-1; D remains unclear. Trimming shortened V by 10 bases and J by 7 bases, and 11 bases separated the two germline ends. The CDR3 runs 11 residues. The germline V gene has CDR1 WSHSY and CDR2 SAAADI. CDR3 DNA sequence: TGCGCCACCCGGGCCGGGAATGAGCAGTTCTTC. Translation gives CATRAGNEQFF.

There are a few counts of this clonotype. The V gene is TRBV4-1, the J gene TRBJ2-5, with 8 bases identical to TRBD2. V lost 1 base to trimming and J lost 0 bases; unmatched junction nucleotides: 1. The CDR3 length is 15 residues. Germline V gives CDR1 MGHRA, CDR2 YSYEKL. The CDR3 DNA reads as TGCGCCAGCAGCCAAGTAGCGGGAAACCAAGAGACCCAGTACTTC. Its protein is CASSQVAGNQETQYF.

The V and J genes are TRBV4-1 and TRBJ2-7, with a tentative D call TRBD1 (6 bases). The CDR3 is made up of 14 amino acids. Trimming pared 2 bases from V and 5 bases from J, leaving 13 bases between. CDR1 is MGHRA, CDR2 YSYEKL, per germline. The CDR3 DNA reads TGCGCCAGCAGCCAAAACGCAGGGGAGAACGAGCAGTACTTC. Its translation is CASSQNAGENEQYF.

The chain has TRBV28 and TRBJ1-1; D not resolved. V was shortened by 6 bases and J by 3 bases, with 20 bases between the two germline ends. CDR1 and CDR2 (germline): MDHEN, SYDVKM. This CDR3 spans 16 amino acids. The CDR3, as DNA: TGTGCCAGCAGCTCCGTCGAAGTGTATGGGTACACTGAAGCTTTCTTT. Protein product: CASSSVEVYGYTEAFF.

The chain joins TRBV12-3 or TRBV12-4 to TRBJ1-1, with D possibly matching TRBD1 (5 bases). The V end lost 5 bases, the J end lost 7 bases, and 17 bases lay between the germline ends. This CDR3 has 14 amino acids. The CDR3: CASSRGSWHDEAFF. The CDR3 DNA reads TGTGCCAGCAGTCGGGGGAGTTGGCACGATGAAGCTTTCTTT.

This clonotype has more than one count but fewer than ten. The chain joins TRBV5-1 to TRBJ2-1; D tentatively fits TRBD1 or TRBD2 (6 bases each). Trimming took off 0 bases at V and 5 bases at J, with 9 bases between the two ends. Germline V gives CDR1 SGHRS, CDR2 YFSETQ. The CDR3 totals 14 residues. CDR3 loop: CASSLGGANNEQFF. CDR3 DNA: TGCGCCAGCAGCTTGGGGGGGGCCAACAATGAGCAGTTCTTC.

This clonotype was recorded a few times. This rearrangement joins TRBV11-1 to TRBJ2-3; the match to TRBD1 covers 10 bases. Germline V gene lookup returns CDR1 SGHAT and CDR2 FQDESV (reference sequence). This CDR3 is built from 15 residues. With V trimmed by 3 bases and J by 4 bases, 4 bases remained unmatched. Here the CDR3 reads CASSLGDRGSDTQYF. The CDR3 bases are TGTGCCAGCAGCTTGGGGGACAGGGGTTCAGATACGCAGTATTTT.

V usage is TRBV10-3 and J usage is TRBJ2-2; D gene uncertain. Germline CDR1 reads ENHRY; CDR2 reads SYGVKD. The CDR3 is 16 amino acids. Deletions cut 0 bases from V and 3 bases from J, with 11 bases between. CDR3 coding DNA: TGTGCCATCAGTGAGTCCATAGACACCTACACCGGGGAGCTGTTTTTT. Amino acid sequence: CAISESIDTYTGELFF.

This clonotype was counted a few times. The V gene is TRBV12-3 or TRBV12-4, the J gene TRBJ2-7, with TRBD2 identical over 12 bases. V lost 6 bases and J lost 4; bases outside the gene matches: 4. The CDR3 is 14 residues long. CDR3 amino acids: CASSQLAGGYEQYF. The CDR3 bases are TGTGCCAGCAGCCAACTAGCGGGGGGTTACGAGCAGTACTTC.

The V and J genes are TRBV29-1 and TRBJ1-5; D may be TRBD1 (5 bases). CDR3 length: 13 residues. Germline V gene lookup returns CDR1 SQVTM and CDR2 ANQGSEA. V was pared by 6 bases and J by 6 bases, with 15 bases between. The CDR3 reads CSVIRVFGQPQHF. CDR3 DNA: TGCAGCGTCATCAGGGTTTTCGGTCAGCCCCAGCATTTT.

The CDR3 sequence: CASSYSPRFPIKTEAFF. The DNA for the CDR3 is TGTGCCAGCAGTTACTCGCCGCGATTCCCGATCAAGACTGAAGCTTTCTTT. The rearrangement joins TRBV6-2 or TRBV6-3 to TRBJ1-1, with D uncertain. CDR1 MNHEY and CDR2 SVGEGT come from the germline V gene. The CDR3 loop spans 17 amino acids. V dropped 0 bases and J dropped 5 bases, with 19 bases sitting between them.

This clonotype was observed a handful of times. The chain recombines TRBV7-9 with TRBJ1-2; 7 bases are shared with TRBD1. Germline V gives CDR1 SEHNR, CDR2 FQNEAQ (reference sequence). This CDR3 is built from 13 residues. V dropped 6 bases and J dropped 10; count of bases not matched to a gene: 11. CDR3 sequence reads: CASRIDRVGDYTF. The CDR3 region has the DNA TGTGCCAGCAGGATCGACAGGGTAGGAGACTACACCTTC.

V gene TRBV12-3 or TRBV12-4 combines with J gene TRBJ2-1; D is possibly TRBD1 (5 bases). The CDR3 is made up of 14 amino acids. Trimming cost V 3 bases and J 8 bases, with 14 bases left between them. Written as DNA, the CDR3 is TGTGCCAGCAGTTTTTTTGGGGCTTCGGATGAGCAGTTCTTC. Protein sequence: CASSFFGASDEQFF.

The rearrangement uses TRBV19 and TRBJ1-5; TRBD1 matches 10 bases. In germline, CDR1 is LNHDA, CDR2 SQIVND (reference sequence). The CDR3 runs to 16 residues. V shed 1 base, J shed 4 bases, and the junction held 4 bases outside the gene matches. This CDR3 is CASSIGRDRGNQPQHF. CDR3 DNA: TGTGCCAGTAGTATAGGACGGGACAGGGGTAATCAGCCCCAGCATTTT.

This clonotype was observed many times. The genes are TRBV10-3 and TRBJ2-5, with D maybe TRBD1 (5 bases). V gave up 7 bases and J gave up 5 bases, with 17 bases separating them. The CDR3 is 14 residues long. Looked up from germline, CDR1 is ENHRY and CDR2 is SYGVKD. The CDR3 DNA reads as TGTGCCATCAAATCACGGCAGGGCGGCGAGACCCAGTACTTC. It specifies CAIKSRQGGETQYF.

A few counts support this clonotype. The V gene is TRBV7-9, the J gene TRBJ1-5, with 8 bases lining up with TRBD1. The CDR3 spans 12 residues. The V gene end was trimmed by 8 bases and the J gene end by 5 bases; junction bases not matched to a gene: 2. Looked up from germline, CDR1 is SEHNR and CDR2 is FQNEAQ (reference sequence). CDR3 sequence reads: CASGQGDQPQHF. In DNA, the CDR3 is TGTGCCAGCGGACAGGGAGATCAGCCCCAGCATTTT.

This clonotype has just a few counts. The chain recombines TRBV7-2 with TRBJ1-3; D is perhaps TRBD1 (5 bases). Trimming removed 3 bases at V and 2 bases at J, with 17 bases between. Per germline, CDR1 SGHTA and CDR2 FQGNSA. The CDR3 totals 17 residues. This CDR3 reads CASSFGGAGTAGNTIYF. The CDR3 bases are TGTGCCAGCAGCTTTGGTGGGGCAGGGACGGCTGGAAACACCATATATTTT.

With regard to this clonotype: One end of the junction is discordant with germline, which a read error may explain. V usage is TRBV5-5 and J usage is TRBJ2-3; no clear D. The CDR3 has 15 amino acids. CDR1 and CDR2 from the germline V gene are SGHKS and YYEKEE (reference sequence). The DNA for the CDR3 is TGTGCCATCAGCCCTGGGCGGTCTAGCACAGATACGCAGTATTTT. As protein: CAISPGRSSTDTQYF.

The chain uses TRBV7-2 and TRBJ2-3, with TRBD2 matching over 8 bases. Looked up from germline, CDR1 is SGHTA and CDR2 is FQGNSA. V trimming: 1 base; J trimming: 10 bases; junction bases outside the gene matches: 10. The CDR3 contains 15 residues. The CDR3 DNA sequence: TGTGCCAGCAGCTTAGTTGGCGGGGGGATACGGGCGCAGTATTTT. This encodes CASSLVGGGIRAQYF.

This clonotype was counted between two and nine times. The chain uses TRBV4-1 and TRBJ1-1; D is perhaps TRBD1 (6 bases). The germline V gene has CDR1 MGHRA and CDR2 YSYEKL. V lost 2 bases and J 2 bases, leaving 15 bases between the germline ends. The CDR3 is 16 amino acids. CDR3 DNA sequence: TGCGCCAGCAGCCAACCCAGCCGGGGGCTAAACACTGAAGCTTTCTTT. Amino acids: CASSQPSRGLNTEAFF.

In this sample, this clonotype turned up many times. The chain has TRBV7-3 and TRBJ2-2, with 7 bases fitting TRBD2. V was clipped by 5 bases and J by 3 bases; unmatched bases: 9. Germline CDR1 and CDR2: SGHTA and FQGTGA. CDR3 length: 16 residues. CDR3 loop: CASSTTGAGDTGELFF. CDR3 nucleotide sequence: TGTGCCAGCAGCACAACTGGGGCGGGGGACACCGGGGAGCTGTTTTTT. Based on the CDR3 plus reference TRBV7-3 and TRBJ2-2, the full variable domain is GAGVSQTPSNKVTEKGKYVELRCDPISGHTALYWYRQSLGQGPEFLIYFQGTGAADDSGLPNDRFFAVRPEGSVSTLKIQRTERGDSAVYLCASSTTGAGDTGELFFGEGSRLTVL.

This clonotype appeared a few times. This chain joins TRBV21-1 and TRBJ2-7; TRBD2 was called by the table and not checked on the DNA. TRBV21-1 is termed a pseudogene. The CDR3 has 19 amino acids. The CDR3 spells CASSGTSGGHRRDSYEQYV. CDR3 in DNA: TGTGCCAGCAGCGGGACTAGCGGGGGGCACCGACGAGACTCCTACGAGCAGTACGTC.